This T cell receptor (beta chain) stems from a study of cytomegalovirus exposure and HLA in healthy donors. On the study more broadly: About 80 million unique TCRs from HLA-typed donors made up an early data release. The study placed 70% to 90% of its 350 to 400 genotyped donors in the Caucasian-associated ancestry cluster.

Study-wide results and limits: Reports indicated that the classifier achieved high specificity and sensitivity in diagnosing cytomegalovirus status. An analysis done earlier found most TCR beta V segments productive about 87% or about 30% of the time.

This CDR3 spans 11 amino acids. Germline V CDR1 and CDR2: DFQATT, SNEGSKA (reference sequence). Primers for the PCR totalled 60 Vbeta and 13 Jbeta. Profiled with immunoSEQ multiplex PCR; TCRdb holds only in-frame clones, not every one. This sample carries 150,000 or so clones, about 74% of them seen once, and the ten largest clones take 13%. A word on this clone: Its cognate antigen is unknown.

V usage is TRBV20-1 and J usage is TRBJ2-1, with 7 nucleotides matching TRBD1. Sequenced: PBMCs. This sequence was found in a man in his forties in good health and CMV-seropositive. The CDR3 bases are TGCAGCACAGGGGCCCACAATGAGCAGTTCTTC. Residues: CSTGAHNEQFF.